This T cell receptor beta chain was sequenced during a study of identifying expanded T cells in peripheral blood. The CDR3 is made up of 18 amino acids. The V gene end was trimmed by 3 bases and the J gene end by 0 bases; junction bases not matched to a gene: 4. Germline V gene lookup returns CDR1 SGHNT and CDR2 YYREEE (reference sequence). Remarks on this clone: Its antigen is not known.

No infections or other immune events were documented during collection. Study-level points and caveats: Approximately two-week clone count variance significantly increased as total template count grew. Roughly 1.2 clones differed between technical replicates, versus about 16 and 19 over time.

Clones were read by immunoSEQ multiplex PCR, and TCRdb kept only the in-frame ones, dropping some. This table has more than 85,000 clones, about 87% appearing once. Material for sequencing was blood. V is TRBV5-4 and J is TRBJ2-2; 14 bases map to TRBD2. This receptor was identified in a person between 18 and 70 years old in good health. CDR3 loop: CASSWGTSGSANTGELFF. The DNA for the CDR3 is TGTGCCAGCAGCTGGGGGACTAGCGGGAGCGCGAACACCGGGGAGCTGTTTTTT.